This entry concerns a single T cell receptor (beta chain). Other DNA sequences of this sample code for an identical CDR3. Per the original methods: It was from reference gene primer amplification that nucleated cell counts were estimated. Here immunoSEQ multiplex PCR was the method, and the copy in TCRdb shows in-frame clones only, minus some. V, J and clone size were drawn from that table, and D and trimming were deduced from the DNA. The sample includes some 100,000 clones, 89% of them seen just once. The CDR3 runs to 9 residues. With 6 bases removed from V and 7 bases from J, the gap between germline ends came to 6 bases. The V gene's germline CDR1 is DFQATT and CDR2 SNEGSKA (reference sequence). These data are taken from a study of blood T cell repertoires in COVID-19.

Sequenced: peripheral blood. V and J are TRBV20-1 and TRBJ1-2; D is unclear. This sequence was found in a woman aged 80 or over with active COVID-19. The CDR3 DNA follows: TGCAGTGCCCGGAGTGGCTACACCTTC. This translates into CSARSGYTF.